The rows below give T cell receptor beta chains drawn from one sample of a study of blood T cell repertoires in COVID-19. Method: immunoSEQ multiplex PCR; TCRdb's copy keeps in-frame clones and lacks some. The table lists 150,000 to 200,000 clones, around nine tenths of them singletons, with under 0.65% in the top ten. Sequences were obtained from peripheral blood. These receptors originate from a man aged 55 to 70 with COVID-19, enrolled during active disease. Both conserved end residues are part of each CDR3. Each record gives: J gene, V gene, clone size, D gene, CDR3 protein, CDR3 DNA. A D gene is named only where the DNA matches it firmly. For some rows the clone size is stated as once, few or many, or as a class when expanded; others skip it.

TRBJ2-1,TRBV14,-,TRBD2,CASSQLGGSPSVDNEQFF,TGTGCCAGCAGCCAACTTGGCGGGAGCCCTTCCGTGGACAATGAGCAGTTCTTC
TRBJ1-1,TRBV6-4,-,TRBD1,CASRREGANTEAFF,TGTGCCAGCAGGCGGGAGGGGGCGAACACTGAAGCTTTCTTT
TRBJ2-2,TRBV30,-,TRBD2,CAWSRGLAVTGELFF,TGTGCCTGGAGTCGGGGACTAGCGGTCACCGGGGAGCTGTTTTTT
TRBJ2-7,TRBV19,-,TRBD1,CASSVTGGNYEQYF,TGTGCCAGTTCAGTGACAGGGGGCAACTACGAGCAGTACTTC
TRBJ2-1,TRBV5-1,-,TRBD2,CASSLAYSSGVYNEQFF,TGCGCCAGCAGCTTGGCCTACTCTAGCGGGGTTTACAATGAGCAGTTCTTC
TRBJ1-5,TRBV7-3,-,-,CASSLYVNQPQHF,TGTGCCAGCAGCTTATATGTAAATCAGCCCCAGCATTTT
TRBJ1-2,TRBV12-1,-,-,CASSFGDRGHCYTF,TGTGCCAGCAGCTTTGGGGACAGGGGGCATTGCTACACCTTC
TRBJ2-2,TRBV5-4,-,TRBD1,CASSADRGSAGELFF,TGTGCCAGCAGCGCCGACAGGGGCTCGGCCGGGGAGCTGTTTTTT
TRBJ2-7,TRBV7-9,-,TRBD1,CASSSGGQGRHEQYF,TGTGCCAGCAGCTCCGGGGGACAGGGCAGGCACGAGCAGTACTTC
TRBJ2-7,TRBV19,-,-,CATADSRGYEQYF,TGTGCCACCGCGGACTCGCGTGGCTACGAGCAGTACTTC
TRBJ2-5,TRBV7-9,-,TRBD2,CASSLGGPAGVETQYF,TGTGCCAGCAGCTTAGGAGGCCCAGCGGGAGTAGAGACCCAGTACTTC
TRBJ1-4,TRBV7-9,-,-,CASSTRTESNEKLFF,TGTGCCAGCAGCACCAGGACAGAGAGTAATGAAAAACTGTTTTTT
TRBJ1-1,TRBV18,-,-,CASSPPLRGENTEAFF,TGTGCCAGCTCACCACCCTTAAGGGGTGAGAACACTGAAGCTTTCTTT
TRBJ2-7,TRBV30,-,TRBD2,CAWRAANSGRASEQYF,TGTGCCTGGAGAGCCGCGAATAGCGGGAGGGCCTCCGAGCAGTACTTC
TRBJ2-3,TRBV7-9,-,-,CASSLHYDTDTQYF,TGTGCCAGCAGCTTACACTACGACACAGATACGCAGTATTTT
TRBJ2-7,TRBV7-2,-,TRBD1,CASSLQGQGAGEQYF,TGTGCCAGCAGCTTGCAGGGACAGGGGGCCGGCGAGCAGTACTTC
TRBJ1-1,TRBV3-1/TRBV3-2,-,TRBD1,CASGRTGLEAFF,TGTGCCAGCGGGAGGACAGGGCTTGAAGCTTTCTTT
TRBJ2-3,TRBV19,-,TRBD2,CASSIAFGGAATDTQYF,TGTGCCAGTAGTATAGCTTTCGGGGGGGCCGCGACAGATACGCAGTATTTT
TRBJ2-7,TRBV28,-,TRBD1,CASSLRGQGRSYEQYF,TGTGCCAGCAGTTTAAGGGGACAGGGACGCTCCTACGAGCAGTACTTC
TRBJ2-1,TRBV9,-,TRBD2,CASSVLPSGGANEQFF,TGTGCCAGCAGCGTCTTGCCTAGCGGGGGGGCAAATGAGCAGTTCTTC
TRBJ2-1,TRBV7-2,-,TRBD2,CASSLTSGDPEFF,TGTGCCAGCAGCTTAACTAGCGGGGACCCGGAGTTCTTC
TRBJ1-5,TRBV21-1,few,-,CASLSEDKESNQPQHF,TGTGCCAGCTTATCCGAGGACAAAGAGAGCAATCAGCCCCAGCATTTT
TRBJ2-1,TRBV4-2,-,TRBD2,CASSQDQAGAYNEQFF,TGTGCCAGCAGCCAAGATCAAGCGGGGGCGTACAATGAGCAGTTCTTC
TRBJ2-1,TRBV5-5,-,-,CASSLIPGVNEQFF,TGTGCCAGCAGCTTGATCCCGGGAGTAAATGAGCAGTTCTTC
TRBJ2-7,TRBV18,-,-,CASSDGTRIYEQYF,TGTGCCAGCTCAGACGGGACACGTATCTACGAGCAGTACTTC
TRBJ1-4,TRBV3-1/TRBV3-2,-,-,CASSQQGSGEKLFF,TGTGCCAGCAGCCAACAGGGGTCGGGCGAAAAACTGTTTTTT
TRBJ2-3,TRBV6-2/TRBV6-3,-,-,CASSSGGTDTQYF,TGTGCCAGCAGTTCGGGAGGCACAGATACGCAGTATTTT
TRBJ1-1,TRBV4-1,-,TRBD1,CASSQGWTGGGTEAFF,TGCGCCAGCAGCCAAGGCTGGACAGGGGGAGGCACTGAAGCTTTCTTT
TRBJ2-7,TRBV7-9,many,-,CASSFLSSYEQYF,TGTGCCAGCAGCTTCCTGAGCTCCTACGAGCAGTACTTC
TRBJ1-1,TRBV28,-,-,CASSTTTLGAFF,TGTGCCAGCAGTACCACGACATTAGGAGCTTTCTTT
TRBJ2-2,TRBV5-8,-,TRBD1,CASSLTLTGANTGELFF,TGTGCCAGCAGCTTGACTCTGACAGGGGCAAACACCGGGGAGCTGTTTTTT
TRBJ1-6,TRBV12-5,once,-,CASGFFVRKNSPLHF,TGTGCTAGTGGTTTTTTTGTGCGTAAGAATTCACCCCTCCACTTT
TRBJ1-2,TRBV18,-,-,CASSSRQEQSGAYGYTF,TGTGCCAGCTCATCCCGACAGGAGCAAAGCGGGGCATATGGCTACACCTTC
TRBJ2-7,TRBV2,-,TRBD2,CASSSGLPRENDYEQYF,TGTGCCAGCAGCTCGGGACTACCACGGGAGAACGACTACGAGCAGTACTTC
TRBJ1-1,TRBV6-2/TRBV6-3,-,-,CASSLPRDTIEAFF,TGTGCCAGCAGTTTACCTAGGGACACAATTGAAGCTTTCTTT
TRBJ1-1,TRBV10-3,few,TRBD1,CAINPGQGAGEAFF,TGTGCCATCAATCCGGGACAGGGGGCAGGTGAAGCTTTCTTT
TRBJ2-1,TRBV4-3,-,TRBD2,CASSQKLAGVSYNEQFF,TGCGCCAGCAGCCAAAAACTAGCGGGAGTGTCCTACAATGAGCAGTTCTTC
TRBJ1-1,TRBV2,-,TRBD1,CATKGGTGWNTEAFF,TGTGCCACCAAAGGCGGGACAGGATGGAACACTGAAGCTTTCTTT
TRBJ2-5,TRBV29-1,-,TRBD2,CSVEPSGGYGETQYF,TGCAGCGTTGAACCTAGCGGGGGGTATGGGGAGACCCAGTACTTC
TRBJ2-5,TRBV11-3,-,-,CASSSLTGLRETQYF,TGTGCCAGCAGCTCGTTAACAGGGTTACGCGAGACCCAGTACTTC
TRBJ2-2,TRBV7-8,-,-,CASGGSGTNTGELFF,TGTGCCAGCGGAGGGTCCGGGACGAACACCGGGGAGCTGTTTTTT
TRBJ1-4,TRBV7-9,once,-,CASSLVTGREKLFF,TGTGCCAGCAGCTTAGTGACAGGCAGAGAAAAACTGTTTTTT
TRBJ1-1,TRBV6-2/TRBV6-3,-,-,CASSHPGVEGDAFF,TGTGCCAGCAGCCACCCCGGGGTGGAGGGTGACGCTTTCTTT
TRBJ2-2,TRBV6-5,-,TRBD1,CACRQGNTGELFF,TGTGCCTGCCGACAGGGGAACACCGGGGAGCTGTTTTTT
TRBJ1-5,TRBV29-1,-,TRBD1,CSVPGQGYNQPQHF,TGCAGCGTGCCCGGACAGGGCTACAATCAGCCCCAGCATTTT
TRBJ1-1,TRBV5-5,-,-,CASSFTGLTEAFF,TGTGCCAGCAGCTTCACAGGGTTAACTGAAGCTTTCTTT
TRBJ1-5,TRBV24-1,-,TRBD1,CATSDGQVGNQPQHF,TGTGCCACCAGTGATGGACAGGTTGGCAATCAGCCCCAGCATTTT
TRBJ1-2,TRBV7-9,-,TRBD1,CASSELGQNYGYTF,TGTGCCAGCAGCGAATTGGGACAGAACTATGGCTACACCTTC
TRBJ1-1,TRBV18,-,-,CASSPPNTEAFF,TGTGCCAGCTCACCCCCAAACACTGAAGCTTTCTTT